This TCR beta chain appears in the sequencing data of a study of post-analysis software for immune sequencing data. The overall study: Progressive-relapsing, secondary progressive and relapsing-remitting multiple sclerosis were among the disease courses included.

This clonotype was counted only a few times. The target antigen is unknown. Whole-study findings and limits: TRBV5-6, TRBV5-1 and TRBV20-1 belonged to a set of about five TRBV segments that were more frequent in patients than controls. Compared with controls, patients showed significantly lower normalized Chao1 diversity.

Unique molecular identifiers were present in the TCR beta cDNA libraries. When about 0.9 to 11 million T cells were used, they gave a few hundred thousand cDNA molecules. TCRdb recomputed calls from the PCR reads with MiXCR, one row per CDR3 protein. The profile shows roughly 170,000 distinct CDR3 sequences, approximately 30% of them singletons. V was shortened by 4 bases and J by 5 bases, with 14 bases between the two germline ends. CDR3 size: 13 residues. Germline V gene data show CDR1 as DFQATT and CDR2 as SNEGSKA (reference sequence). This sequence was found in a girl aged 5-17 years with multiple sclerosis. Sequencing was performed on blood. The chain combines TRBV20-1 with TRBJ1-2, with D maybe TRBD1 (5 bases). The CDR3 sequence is CSATASGFYGYTF. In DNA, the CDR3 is TGCAGTGCTACAGCTTCAGGGTTTTATGGCTACACCTTC.